This TCR beta chain is drawn from a study of blood T cells in healthy people across ages. The study's findings and limits: Among T cells, TCR beta diversity per million cells dropped roughly linearly as age rose.

The V end was cut by 0 bases, the J end by 4 bases, with 11 bases between. CDR3 length equals 14 residues. Germline CDR1 is SGHRS and CDR2 is YFSETQ. In regard to this clonotype: No antigen is known for it.

The authors ran a second PCR of roughly 6 to 12 cycles using a sample-barcoded 5' primer and a J-beta primer mix. TCRdb fed the 5' RACE reads into MiXCR, producing one record per CDR3 protein. Here the sample spans hundreds of thousands of distinct CDR3 sequences, about 53% being singletons. Investigators took roughly 9.5 milliliters of peripheral blood from every donor. This sequence was found in a man aged 55 to 70 in good health. What was sequenced was blood. The chain uses TRBV5-1 and TRBJ2-7, with D possibly being TRBD2 (6 bases). The CDR3 sequence is CASSLDTGGYEQYF. CDR3 sequence (DNA): TGCGCCAGCAGCTTGGACACTGGGGGGTACGAGCAGTACTTC. Full variable domain (rest looked up from reference TRBV5-1 and TRBJ2-7): KAGVTQTPRYLIKTRGQQVTLSCSPISGHRSVSWYQQTPGQGLQFLFEYFSETQRNKGNFPGRFSGRQFSNSRSEMNVSTLELGDSALYLCASSLDTGGYEQYFGPGTRLTVT.